This TCR beta chain was retrieved from a study of control samples from healthy donors and cancer patients (dated by TCRdb to the early 2020s). V loses 0 bases, J loses 4 bases, and the germline ends lie 10 bases apart. Sequences LGHNA (CDR1) and YSLEER (CDR2) are obtained from the germline V gene. Its CDR3 holds 15 amino acids, cysteine through phenylalanine. The sequence is cut down to CDR3 DNA, 45 bases in frame from base 1. About this clone itself: Its target antigen remains unknown. No per-base quality is available; no much larger clone lies one base away.

The method behind the library was the immunoSEQ multiplex PCR assay. TCRdb stores this immuneACCESS table with in-frame sequences only. Part of the clones is absent; in the studies checked, under half of the shortfall reflects unresolved V genes, and no reason is known for the rest. The sample yields 400,000 to 450,000 clones; approximately 92% were counted once. Of the sample, roughly 6.4% falls within the top ten clones. This chain is built from TRBV4-3 and TRBJ2-1; the D gene cannot be named for sure. Specimen: PBMCs. The sequence was obtained from a man in his forties with head and neck cancer. The sequence in DNA is TGCGCCAGCAGCCAAGATTCCTTCCCTTACAATGAGCAGTTCTTC. Its protein is CASSQDSFPYNEQFF.